The 25 T cell receptor beta chains presented below share a single source sample, sequenced in a study of CD8+ T cells in alopecia areata. Following extraction, RNA underwent reverse transcription to cDNA, which served as the sequencing template. Data came from immunoSEQ multiplex PCR; TCRdb stores just in-frame clones and leaves some out. This sample yields approximately 210,000 clones, of which less than 65% are seen a single time; just over 1% belongs to the top ten. The treatment is: oral pan-JAK inhibitor, 5-10 mg twice daily. This sample comprised CD4+ T cells sorted from blood, obtained at week 24, from a patient treated with tofacitinib. The receptors here all came from a human donor with alopecia areata.

This clone was observed a few times. The chain joins TRBV4-3 to TRBJ1-1; D gene ambiguous. This CDR3 has 12 amino acids. With 1 base removed from V and 7 bases from J, the gap between germline ends came to 7 bases. The germline gives CDR1 LGHNA, CDR2 YSLEER. Here the CDR3 DNA reads TGCGCCAGCAGCCAAGGGAATAGTGAAGCTTTCTTT. Protein sequence: CASSQGNSEAFF.

This clone was recorded a few times. The V and J genes are TRBV6-1 and TRBJ2-6; D unclear. The CDR3 has 14 residues. V shed 4 bases and J shed 0 bases, with 4 bases lying between them. The germline V gene encodes CDR1 MNHNS and CDR2 SASEGT. CDR3 loop: CASSGISGANVLTF. CDR3 bases: TGTGCCAGCAGTGGTATCTCTGGGGCCAACGTCCTGACTTTC.

This rearrangement joins TRBV5-4 to TRBJ2-3; D is perhaps TRBD2 (5 bases). The CDR3 is 14 residues long. The germline V gene encodes CDR1 SGHNT and CDR2 YYREEE (reference sequence). Trimming removed 0 bases at V and 2 bases at J, with 7 bases between. This CDR3 is CASSLGTVTDTQYF. As DNA, the CDR3 is TGTGCCAGCAGCTTGGGGACTGTCACAGATACGCAGTATTTT.

The chain employs TRBV27 and TRBJ1-5; D uncertain. V was cut by 2 bases and J by 6 bases, with 8 bases left in between. The CDR3 is made up of 13 amino acids. Looked up from germline, CDR1 is MNHEY and CDR2 is SMNVEV (reference sequence). CDR3 sequence reads: CASSLRVGQPQHF. The CDR3 coding sequence is TGTGCCAGCAGTTTAAGGGTAGGTCAGCCCCAGCATTTT.

This chain connects TRBV20-1 to TRBJ1-1; D is unclear. V gave up 2 bases and J gave up 5 bases, with 6 bases separating them. The CDR3 covers 11 residues. Germline V CDR1 and CDR2: DFQATT, SNEGSKA (reference sequence). The CDR3, as DNA: TGCAGTGCTAGACGGTCTACTGAAGCTTTCTTT. Residues: CSARRSTEAFF.

V is TRBV4-3 and J is TRBJ2-3, with TRBD1 matching 10 bases. This CDR3 region has 16 residues. Germline CDR1 LGHNA, CDR2 YSLEER. The ends lost 1 base at V and 4 bases at J; junction bases unmatched: 5. The CDR3 loop reads CASSQAPGQGPDTQYF. CDR3 in DNA: TGCGCCAGCAGCCAAGCACCGGGACAGGGGCCAGATACGCAGTATTTT.

This chain links TRBV5-6 with TRBJ2-1, with TRBD2 matching 8 bases. The germline V gene has CDR1 SGHDT and CDR2 YYEEEE. With 4 bases clipped from V and 13 bases from J, the junction kept 13 bases outside the gene matches. There are 14 residues in the CDR3. The CDR3 bases are TGTGCCAGCAGCCTTACCAGAAAACTAGCGGAACAGTTCTTC. Encoded protein: CASSLTRKLAEQFF. The variable domain in full, with the rest retrieved from reference TRBV5-6 and TRBJ2-1, is DAGVTQSPTHLIKTRGQQVTLRCSPKSGHDTVSWYQQALGQGPQFIFQYYEEEERQRGNFPDRFSGHQFPNYSSELNVNALLLGDSALYLCASSLTRKLAEQFFGPGTRLTVL.

This sequence joins TRBV30 and TRBJ1-1; D gene uncertain. CDR3 size: 12 residues. V was shortened by 4 bases and J by 6 bases, with 12 bases between the two germline ends. The germline V gene has CDR1 GTSNPN and CDR2 SVGIG (reference sequence). The CDR3 DNA is TGTGCCTGGACTAAGGAGGGAGCTGAAGCTTTCTTT. As protein: CAWTKEGAEAFF.

The chain links TRBV11-2 to TRBJ2-7, with D maybe TRBD1 (6 bases). CDR3 length equals 15 residues. Looked up from germline, CDR1 is SGHAT and CDR2 is FQNNGV. V gave up 3 bases and J gave up 3 bases, with 15 bases separating them. The CDR3 here is CASSLDPTGNYEQYF. Written as DNA, the CDR3 is TGTGCCAGCAGCTTGGACCCGACAGGTAACTACGAGCAGTACTTC.

This chain connects TRBV29-1 to TRBJ1-1; D is ambiguous. The V end lost 4 bases, the J end lost 1 base, and 7 bases lay between the germline ends. The CDR3 is made up of 12 amino acids. Germline V gene lookup returns CDR1 SQVTM and CDR2 ANQGSEA. Written as DNA, the CDR3 is TGCAGCGTTGGACGGTCGAACACTGAAGCTTTCTTT. Amino acid sequence: CSVGRSNTEAFF.

The CDR3 DNA follows: TGTGCCTGGAGAGGGGACAGCCCGCACACAGATACGCAGTATTTT. It specifies CAWRGDSPHTDTQYF. The gene calls are TRBV30 and TRBJ2-3; 7 positions agree with TRBD1. V shed 3 bases and J 2 bases; nucleotides not matched to a gene: 8. Germline V gives CDR1 GTSNPN, CDR2 SVGIG (reference sequence). There are 15 residues in the CDR3.

This clone was recorded a few times. J is TRBJ2-3 and V is TRBV5-8; D is perhaps TRBD1 or TRBD2 (5 bases each). This CDR3 spans 13 amino acids. The germline CDR1 and CDR2 sequences are SGHTS and YDEGEE. Trimming cost V 5 bases and J 2 bases, with 9 bases left between them. The DNA for the CDR3 is TGTGCCAGCAGAAGGGACCTCACAGATACGCAGTATTTT. This codes for CASRRDLTDTQYF.

The sample holds a few counts of this clone. The chain is built from TRBV7-2 and TRBJ1-6; perhaps TRBD1 as D (5 bases). This CDR3 has 17 amino acids. Germline V gene lookup returns CDR1 SGHTA and CDR2 FQGNSA. V shed 0 bases and J shed 11 bases, with 20 bases lying between them. Here the CDR3 reads CASSLALGRDGRTPLHF. The CDR3 DNA reads as TGTGCCAGCAGCTTAGCGTTGGGCAGGGATGGACGGACACCCCTCCACTTT.

The chain recombines TRBV30 with TRBJ2-6; D is ambiguous. V was pared by 4 bases and J by 1 base, with 5 bases between. Germline loops: CDR1 GTSNPN, CDR2 SVGIG (reference sequence). This CDR3 region has 13 residues. CDR3 loop: CAWMLSGANVLTF. The CDR3 nucleotides are TGTGCCTGGATGTTGTCTGGGGCCAACGTCCTGACTTTC.

The chain joins TRBV9 to TRBJ1-6; possibly TRBD1 for D (6 bases). CDR1 SGDLS and CDR2 YYNGEE come from the germline V gene. The V gene lost 3 bases and the J gene lost 5 bases, with 9 bases spanning the gap. CDR3 length: 14 amino acids. CDR3 protein: CASSAKGDNSPLHF. CDR3 coding DNA: TGTGCCAGCAGCGCTAAGGGGGATAATTCACCCCTCCACTTT.

This clone was detected only a few times. The rearrangement uses TRBV2 and TRBJ2-3; D remains unclear. The CDR3 extends over 14 amino acids. With 4 bases removed from V and 4 bases from J, the gap between germline ends came to 12 bases. Germline assignment: CDR1 SNHLY and CDR2 FYNNEI. Here the CDR3 DNA reads TGTGCCAGCAGTGTTGAGGCGGTTTCAGATACGCAGTATTTT. The encoded protein is CASSVEAVSDTQYF.

A few counts support this clone. The V call is TRBV27, the J call TRBJ2-4, with D perhaps matching TRBD1 (7 bases). Trimming left V 6 bases short and J 3 bases short, with 15 bases between. The CDR3 extends over 15 amino acids. CDR1 MNHEY and CDR2 SMNVEV come from the germline V gene (reference sequence). The CDR3 loop reads CASSLRQGGKNIQYF. The DNA of the CDR3 is TGTGCCAGCAGCCTACGACAGGGAGGCAAAAACATTCAGTACTTC.

This clone was observed a handful of times. The chain has TRBV6-5 and TRBJ1-6; 7 bases are shared with TRBD1. CDR1 and CDR2 (germline): MNHEY, SVGAGI. The junction had 7 bases not matched to a gene; V was cut back by 5 bases and J by 6 bases. The CDR3 length is 15 residues. CDR3: CASSGTGTANSPLHF. Here the CDR3 DNA reads TGTGCCAGCAGTGGGACCGGGACAGCTAATTCACCCCTCCACTTT.

The chain has TRBV29-1 and TRBJ2-5; 8 bases map to TRBD1. CDR1 and CDR2 (germline): SQVTM, ANQGSEA. CDR3 length equals 13 residues. Germline trimming cut 3 bases from V and 5 bases from J; bases unmatched to any gene: 5. The DNA for the CDR3 is TGCAGCGTTGACAGGGGGCTGGGGGAGACCCAGTACTTC. Translated: CSVDRGLGETQYF.

This clone was picked up a small number of times. J is TRBJ2-3 and V is TRBV7-2; unclear D gene. There are 13 residues in the CDR3. Germline V gene data show CDR1 as SGHTA and CDR2 as FQGNSA. Trimming took off 0 bases at V and 4 bases at J, with 5 bases between the two ends. The CDR3 nucleotides read TGTGCCAGCAGCTTAGCGGTGGCAGATACGCAGTATTTT. Translation gives CASSLAVADTQYF.

V usage is TRBV5-1 and J usage is TRBJ2-1; D is possibly TRBD2 (6 bases). The CDR3 runs to 15 residues. V was shortened by 3 bases and J by 6 bases, with 16 bases between the two germline ends. Germline V gene lookup returns CDR1 SGHRS and CDR2 YFSETQ. The CDR3 sequence: CASSYSRGGGNEQFF. The CDR3 bases are TGCGCCAGCAGCTATAGTCGTGGGGGAGGCAATGAGCAGTTCTTC.

The rearrangement links TRBV5-1 to TRBJ2-5; D is perhaps TRBD2 (5 bases). The germline V gene encodes CDR1 SGHRS and CDR2 YFSETQ. This CDR3 has 15 amino acids. V was cut by 6 bases and J by 5 bases, with 20 bases left in between. The CDR3 is CASNQDSAKGETQYF. CDR3 nucleotides: TGCGCCAGCAACCAGGACTCCGCCAAAGGGGAGACCCAGTACTTC. Combining the CDR3 with reference TRBV5-1 and TRBJ2-5 gives the whole variable domain KAGVTQTPRYLIKTRGQQVTLSCSPISGHRSVSWYQQTPGQGLQFLFEYFSETQRNKGNFPGRFSGRQFSNSRSEMNVSTLELGDSALYLCASNQDSAKGETQYFGPGTRLLVL.

The CDR3 DNA follows: TGTGCCAGCAGTGAGGAAGGGACTGAAGCTTTCTTT. As protein: CASSEEGTEAFF. V is TRBV2 and J is TRBJ1-1; D gene unclear. V lost 3 bases to trimming and J lost 5 bases, with 7 bases between them. The CDR3 contains 12 residues. Germline assignment: CDR1 SNHLY and CDR2 FYNNEI.

The gene calls are TRBV20-1 and TRBJ1-6, with no clear D. Trimming left V 6 bases short and J 7 bases short, with 7 bases between. This CDR3 contains 11 residues. Per germline, CDR1 DFQATT and CDR2 SNEGSKA (reference sequence). For the CDR3, the DNA is TGCAGTGCAGGACGCAATTCACCCCTCCACTTT. This translates into CSAGRNSPLHF.

This clone has just a few counts. This sequence joins TRBV12-5 and TRBJ1-1; D unresolved. Per germline, CDR1 LGHNT and CDR2 FRNRAP. This CDR3 has 13 residues. V was pared by 2 bases and J by 1 base, with 5 bases between. The CDR3: CASGLLGNTEAFF. In nucleotides, the CDR3 is TGTGCTAGTGGTTTGTTGGGGAACACTGAAGCTTTCTTT.